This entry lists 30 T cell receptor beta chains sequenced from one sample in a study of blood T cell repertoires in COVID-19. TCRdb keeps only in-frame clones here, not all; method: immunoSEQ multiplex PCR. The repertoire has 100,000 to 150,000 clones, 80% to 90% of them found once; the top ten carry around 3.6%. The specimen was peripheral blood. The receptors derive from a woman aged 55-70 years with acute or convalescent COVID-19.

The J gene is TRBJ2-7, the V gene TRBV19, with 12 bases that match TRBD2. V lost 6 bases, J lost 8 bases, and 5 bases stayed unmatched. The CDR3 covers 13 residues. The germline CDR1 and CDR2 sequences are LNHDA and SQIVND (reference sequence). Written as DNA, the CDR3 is TGTGCCAGTAGGCGGCTAGCGGGAGGGAAGCAGTACTTC. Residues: CASRRLAGGKQYF.

CDR3 loop: CASSSGLAGGPSDYEQYF. In nucleotides, the CDR3 is TGTGCCAGCAGTTCGGGACTAGCGGGAGGACCCTCTGACTACGAGCAGTACTTC. The V call is TRBV28, the J call TRBJ2-7; 15 positions agree with TRBD2. CDR1 is MDHEN, CDR2 SYDVKM, per germline. The CDR3 covers 18 residues. The trim removed 4 bases at V and 3 bases at J, leaving 10 bases unmatched.

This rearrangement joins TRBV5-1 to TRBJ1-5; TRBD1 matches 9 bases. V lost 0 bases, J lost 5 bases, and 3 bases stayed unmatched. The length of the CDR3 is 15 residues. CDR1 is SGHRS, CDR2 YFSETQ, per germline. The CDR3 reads CASSLVDRGYQPQHF. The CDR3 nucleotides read TGCGCCAGCAGCTTGGTGGACAGGGGTTATCAGCCCCAGCATTTT.

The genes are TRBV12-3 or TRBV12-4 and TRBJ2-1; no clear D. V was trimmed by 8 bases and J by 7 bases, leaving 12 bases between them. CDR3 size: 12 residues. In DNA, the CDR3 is TGTGCCAGCGGGCTCAATTCTAATGAGCAGTTCTTC. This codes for CASGLNSNEQFF.

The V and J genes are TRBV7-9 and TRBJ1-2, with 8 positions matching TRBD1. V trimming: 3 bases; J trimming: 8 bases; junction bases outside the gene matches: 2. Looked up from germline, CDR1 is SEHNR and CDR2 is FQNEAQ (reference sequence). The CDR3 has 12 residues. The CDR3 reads CASSLDRVGYTF. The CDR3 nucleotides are TGTGCCAGCAGCTTGGACAGGGTCGGCTACACCTTC.

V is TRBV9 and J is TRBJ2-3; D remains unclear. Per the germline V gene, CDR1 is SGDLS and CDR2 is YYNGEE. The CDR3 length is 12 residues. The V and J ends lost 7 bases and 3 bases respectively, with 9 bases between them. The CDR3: CASALDTDTQYF. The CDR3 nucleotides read TGTGCCAGCGCCCTAGATACAGATACGCAGTATTTT.

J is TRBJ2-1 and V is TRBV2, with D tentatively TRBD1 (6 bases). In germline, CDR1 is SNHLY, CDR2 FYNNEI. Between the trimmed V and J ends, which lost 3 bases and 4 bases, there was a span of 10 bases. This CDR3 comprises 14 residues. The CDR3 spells CASSDWTAYNEQFF. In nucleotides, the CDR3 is TGTGCCAGCAGTGATTGGACAGCATACAATGAGCAGTTCTTC. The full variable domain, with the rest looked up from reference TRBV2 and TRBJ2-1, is EPEVTQTPSHQVTQMGQEVILRCVPISNHLYFYWYRQILGQKVEFLVSFYNNEISEKSEIFDDQFSVERPDGSNFTLKIRSTKLEDSAMYFCASSDWTAYNEQFFGPGTRLTVL.

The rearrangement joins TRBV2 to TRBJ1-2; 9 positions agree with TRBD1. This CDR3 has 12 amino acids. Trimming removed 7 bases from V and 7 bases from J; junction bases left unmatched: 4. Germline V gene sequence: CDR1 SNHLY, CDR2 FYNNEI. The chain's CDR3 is CASKGQGLGYTF. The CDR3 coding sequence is TGTGCCAGCAAGGGACAGGGACTTGGCTACACCTTC.

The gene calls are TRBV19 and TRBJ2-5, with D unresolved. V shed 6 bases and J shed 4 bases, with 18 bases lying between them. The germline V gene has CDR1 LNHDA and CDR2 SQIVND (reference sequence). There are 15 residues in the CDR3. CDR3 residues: CASSPTALTGETQYF. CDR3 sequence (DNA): TGTGCCAGTAGCCCGACGGCTTTGACTGGAGAGACCCAGTACTTC.

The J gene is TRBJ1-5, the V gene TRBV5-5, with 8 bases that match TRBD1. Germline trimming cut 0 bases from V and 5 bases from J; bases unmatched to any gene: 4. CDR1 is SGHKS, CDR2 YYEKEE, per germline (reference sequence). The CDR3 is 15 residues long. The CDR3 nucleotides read TGTGCCAGCAGCTTGGAGGCAGGGGGCTATCAGCCCCAGCATTTT. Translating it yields CASSLEAGGYQPQHF.

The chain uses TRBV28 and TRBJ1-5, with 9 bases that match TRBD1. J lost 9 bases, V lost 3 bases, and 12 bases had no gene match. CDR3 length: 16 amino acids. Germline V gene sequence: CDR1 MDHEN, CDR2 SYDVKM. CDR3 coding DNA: TGTGCCAGCAGTTTCCAGGGACAGGGCCGTTCAAGGCCCCAGCATTTT. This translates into CASSFQGQGRSRPQHF.

The CDR3 coding sequence is TGTGCCAGCAGTTTCTCAGGGGGCGCGGTTGGCTACACCTTC. It translates to CASSFSGGAVGYTF. The V call is TRBV27, the J call TRBJ1-2; 8 bases line up with TRBD1. Germline CDR1 is MNHEY and CDR2 is SMNVEV (reference sequence). J was trimmed by 7 bases and V by 3 bases; bases with no gene match: 7. The CDR3 sequence is 14 residues long.

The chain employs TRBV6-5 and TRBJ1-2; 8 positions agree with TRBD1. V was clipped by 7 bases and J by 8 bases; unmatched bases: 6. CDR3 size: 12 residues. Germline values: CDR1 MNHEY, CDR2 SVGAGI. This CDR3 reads CASTDRVDGYTF. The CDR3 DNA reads TGTGCCAGCACGGACAGGGTAGACGGCTACACCTTC.

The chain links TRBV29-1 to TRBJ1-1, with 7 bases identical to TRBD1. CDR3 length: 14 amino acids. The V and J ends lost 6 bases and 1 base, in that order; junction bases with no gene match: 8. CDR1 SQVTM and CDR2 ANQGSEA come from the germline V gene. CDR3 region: CSVKNRDRNTEAFF. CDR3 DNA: TGCAGCGTGAAAAACCGGGACAGGAACACTGAAGCTTTCTTT. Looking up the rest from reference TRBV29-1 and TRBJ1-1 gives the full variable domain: SAVISQKPSRDICQRGTSLTIQCQVDSQVTMMFWYRQQPGQSLTLIATANQGSEATYESGFVIDKFPISRPNLTFSTLTVSNMSPEDSSIYLCSVKNRDRNTEAFFGQGTRLTVV.

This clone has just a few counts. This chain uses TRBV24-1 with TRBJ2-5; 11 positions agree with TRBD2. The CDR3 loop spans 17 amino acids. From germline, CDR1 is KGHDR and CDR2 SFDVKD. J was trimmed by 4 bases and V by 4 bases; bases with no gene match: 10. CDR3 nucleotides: TGTGCCACCAGTGACCCGAGTAGCGGGAGGGTTGGAGAGACCCAGTACTTC. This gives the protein CATSDPSSGRVGETQYF.

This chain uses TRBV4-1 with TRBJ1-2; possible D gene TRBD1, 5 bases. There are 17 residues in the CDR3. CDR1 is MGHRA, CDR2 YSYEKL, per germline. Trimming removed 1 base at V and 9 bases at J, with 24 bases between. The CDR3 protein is CASSQVSGTLGRMSYTF. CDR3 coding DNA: TGCGCCAGCAGCCAAGTTTCGGGGACTTTGGGCAGGATGAGCTACACCTTC.

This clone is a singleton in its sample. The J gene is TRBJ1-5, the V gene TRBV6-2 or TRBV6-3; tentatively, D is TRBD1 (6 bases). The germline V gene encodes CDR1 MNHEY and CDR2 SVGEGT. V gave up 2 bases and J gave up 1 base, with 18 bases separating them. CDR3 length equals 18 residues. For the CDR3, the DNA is TGTGCCAGCAGTTACCTCTGGGCGGGGGCTGTGAGCAATCAGCCCCAGCATTTT. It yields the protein CASSYLWAGAVSNQPQHF.

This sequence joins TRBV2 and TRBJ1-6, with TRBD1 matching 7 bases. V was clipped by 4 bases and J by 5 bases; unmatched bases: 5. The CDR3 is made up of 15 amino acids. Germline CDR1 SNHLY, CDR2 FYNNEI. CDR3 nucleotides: TGTGCCAGCAGTGCGGGACAGCGGAATAATTCACCCCTCCACTTT. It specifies CASSAGQRNNSPLHF.

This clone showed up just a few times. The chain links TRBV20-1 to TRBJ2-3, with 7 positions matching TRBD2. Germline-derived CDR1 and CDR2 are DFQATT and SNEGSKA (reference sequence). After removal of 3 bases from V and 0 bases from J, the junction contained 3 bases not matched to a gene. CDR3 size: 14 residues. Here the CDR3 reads CSASIGGSTDTQYF. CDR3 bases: TGCAGTGCTAGTATCGGGGGGAGCACAGATACGCAGTATTTT.

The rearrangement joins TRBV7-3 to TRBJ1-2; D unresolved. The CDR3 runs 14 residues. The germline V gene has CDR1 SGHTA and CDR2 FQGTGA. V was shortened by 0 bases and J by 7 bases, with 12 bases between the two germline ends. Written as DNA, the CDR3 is TGTGCCAGCAGCTTAACGGCGGCCACTAGTGGCTACACCTTC. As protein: CASSLTAATSGYTF.

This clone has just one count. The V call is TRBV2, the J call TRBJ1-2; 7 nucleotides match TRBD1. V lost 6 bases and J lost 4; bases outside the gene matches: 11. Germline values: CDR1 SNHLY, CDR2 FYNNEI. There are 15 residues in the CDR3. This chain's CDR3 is CASRLEQGTTYGYTF. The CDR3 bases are TGTGCCAGCAGGTTAGAACAGGGGACCACCTATGGCTACACCTTC.

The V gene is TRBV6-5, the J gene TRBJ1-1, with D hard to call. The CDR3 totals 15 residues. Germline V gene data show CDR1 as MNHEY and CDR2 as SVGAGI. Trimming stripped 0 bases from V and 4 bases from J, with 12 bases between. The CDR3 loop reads CASSYSLSRPTEAFF. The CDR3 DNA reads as TGTGCCAGCAGTTACTCCTTGAGCAGGCCCACTGAAGCTTTCTTT.

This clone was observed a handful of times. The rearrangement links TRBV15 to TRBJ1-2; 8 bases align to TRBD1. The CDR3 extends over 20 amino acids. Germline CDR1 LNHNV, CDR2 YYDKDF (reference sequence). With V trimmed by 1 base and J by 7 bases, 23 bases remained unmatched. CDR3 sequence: CATSRANPRGRSAEVGGYTF. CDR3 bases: TGTGCCACCAGCAGAGCAAATCCCAGGGGGCGTTCCGCCGAAGTGGGTGGCTACACCTTC. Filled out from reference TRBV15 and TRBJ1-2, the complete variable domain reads DAMVIQNPRYQVTQFGKPVTLSCSQTLNHNVMYWYQQKSSQAPKLLFHYYDKDFNNEADTPDNFQSRRPNTSFCFLDIRSPGLGDTAMYLCATSRANPRGRSAEVGGYTFGSGTRLTVV.

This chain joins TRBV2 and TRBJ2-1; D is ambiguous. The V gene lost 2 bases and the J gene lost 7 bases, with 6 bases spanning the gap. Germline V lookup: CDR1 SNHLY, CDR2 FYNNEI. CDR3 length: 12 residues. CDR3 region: CASSEQENEQFF. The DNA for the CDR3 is TGTGCCAGCAGTGAACAGGAAAATGAGCAGTTCTTC.

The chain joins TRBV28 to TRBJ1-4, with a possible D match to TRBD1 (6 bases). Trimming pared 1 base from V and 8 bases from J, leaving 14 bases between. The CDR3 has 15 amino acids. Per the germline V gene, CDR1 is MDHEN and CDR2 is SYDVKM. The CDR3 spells CASSLYQGSGEKLFF. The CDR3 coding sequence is TGTGCCAGCAGTTTATATCAGGGGTCGGGGGAAAAACTGTTTTTT.

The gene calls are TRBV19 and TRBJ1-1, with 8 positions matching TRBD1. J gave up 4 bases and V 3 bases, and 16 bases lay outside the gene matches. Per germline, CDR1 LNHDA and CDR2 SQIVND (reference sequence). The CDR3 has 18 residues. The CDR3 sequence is CASSIFGMDRALGTEAFF. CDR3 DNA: TGTGCCAGTAGTATCTTCGGGATGGACAGGGCCCTGGGCACTGAAGCTTTCTTT. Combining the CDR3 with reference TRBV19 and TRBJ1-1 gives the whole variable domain DGGITQSPKYLFRKEGQNVTLSCEQNLNHDAMYWYRQDPGQGLRLIYYSQIVNDFQKGDIAEGYSVSREKKESFPLTVTSAQKNPTAFYLCASSIFGMDRALGTEAFFGQGTRLTVV.

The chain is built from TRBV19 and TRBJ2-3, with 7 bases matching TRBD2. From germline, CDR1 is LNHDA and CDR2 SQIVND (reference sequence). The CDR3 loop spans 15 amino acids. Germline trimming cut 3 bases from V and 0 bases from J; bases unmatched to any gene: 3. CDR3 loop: CASSMGGSSTDTQYF. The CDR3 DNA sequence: TGTGCCAGTAGTATGGGGGGGTCTAGCACAGATACGCAGTATTTT.

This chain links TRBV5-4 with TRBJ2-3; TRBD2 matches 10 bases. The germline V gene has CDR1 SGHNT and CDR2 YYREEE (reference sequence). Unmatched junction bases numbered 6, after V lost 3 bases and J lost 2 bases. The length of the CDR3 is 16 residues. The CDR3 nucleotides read TGTGCCAGCAGCTCCTCGCTAGCGGGAGACACAGATACGCAGTATTTT. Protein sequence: CASSSSLAGDTDTQYF.

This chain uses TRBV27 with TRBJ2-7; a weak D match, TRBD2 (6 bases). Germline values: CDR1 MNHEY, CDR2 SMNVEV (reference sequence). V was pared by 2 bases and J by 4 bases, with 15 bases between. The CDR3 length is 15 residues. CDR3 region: CASSLGPGGRYEQYF. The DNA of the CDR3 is TGTGCCAGCAGTTTAGGACCCGGAGGGCGTTACGAGCAGTACTTC.

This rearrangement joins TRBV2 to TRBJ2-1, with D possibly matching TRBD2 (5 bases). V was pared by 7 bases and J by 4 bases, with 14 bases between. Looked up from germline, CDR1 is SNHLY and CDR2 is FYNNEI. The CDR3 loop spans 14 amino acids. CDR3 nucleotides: TGTGCCAGCAACAGCGGCCCCTCGTACAATGAGCAGTTCTTC. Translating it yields CASNSGPSYNEQFF.